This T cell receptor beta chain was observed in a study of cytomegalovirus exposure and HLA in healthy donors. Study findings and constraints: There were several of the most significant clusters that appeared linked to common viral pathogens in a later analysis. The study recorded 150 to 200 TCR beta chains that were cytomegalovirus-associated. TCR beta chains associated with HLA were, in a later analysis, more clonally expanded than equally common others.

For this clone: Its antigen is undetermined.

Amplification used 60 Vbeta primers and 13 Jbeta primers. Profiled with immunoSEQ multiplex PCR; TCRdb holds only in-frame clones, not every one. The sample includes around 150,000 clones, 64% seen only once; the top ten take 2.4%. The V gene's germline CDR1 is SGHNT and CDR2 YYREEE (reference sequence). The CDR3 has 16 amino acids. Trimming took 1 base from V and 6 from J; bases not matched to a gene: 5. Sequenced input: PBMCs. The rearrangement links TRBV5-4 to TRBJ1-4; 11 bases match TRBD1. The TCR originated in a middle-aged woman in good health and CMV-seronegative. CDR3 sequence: CASSLIGGQGDEKLFF. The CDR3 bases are TGTGCCAGCAGCTTGATTGGGGGACAGGGGGATGAAAAACTGTTTTTT.